Each of the 2 T cell receptor beta chains below was sequenced from the same sample in a study of T-cell memory formation after mild COVID-19. TCRdb itself ran the 5' RACE reads through MiXCR, one entry per CDR3 protein. The table includes roughly 180,000 distinct CDR3 sequences, roughly 11% detected once. Sequenced material: PBMCs or a T cell subset sorted from them (not recorded which). The source is a man aged 18 to 29 who had mild COVID-19 (a few samples of this study predate the infection). Cell type and time point are not known.

There are a few counts of this clonotype. J is TRBJ2-5 and V is TRBV6-5; 10 bases map to TRBD1. Germline lookup yields CDR1 MNHEY and CDR2 SVGAGI. V shed 7 bases, J shed 5 bases, and the junction held 7 bases outside the gene matches. This CDR3 is 14 amino acids long. The CDR3 nucleotides are TGTGCCAGCACCCTGACAGGGGGCGCGGAGACCCAGTACTTC. Translated, it gives CASTLTGGAETQYF.

A remark on this clonotype: An end of the junction differs from the germline gene, which may be a read error. This chain uses TRBV6-2 or TRBV6-3 with TRBJ1-4; D perhaps matches TRBD1 (6 bases). The CDR3 has 11 amino acids. Germline V gives CDR1 MNHEY, CDR2 SVGEGT. The CDR3 is CASSQGSPAIF. DNA of the CDR3: TGTGCCAGCAGCCAGGGGTCTCCGGCGATTTTT.